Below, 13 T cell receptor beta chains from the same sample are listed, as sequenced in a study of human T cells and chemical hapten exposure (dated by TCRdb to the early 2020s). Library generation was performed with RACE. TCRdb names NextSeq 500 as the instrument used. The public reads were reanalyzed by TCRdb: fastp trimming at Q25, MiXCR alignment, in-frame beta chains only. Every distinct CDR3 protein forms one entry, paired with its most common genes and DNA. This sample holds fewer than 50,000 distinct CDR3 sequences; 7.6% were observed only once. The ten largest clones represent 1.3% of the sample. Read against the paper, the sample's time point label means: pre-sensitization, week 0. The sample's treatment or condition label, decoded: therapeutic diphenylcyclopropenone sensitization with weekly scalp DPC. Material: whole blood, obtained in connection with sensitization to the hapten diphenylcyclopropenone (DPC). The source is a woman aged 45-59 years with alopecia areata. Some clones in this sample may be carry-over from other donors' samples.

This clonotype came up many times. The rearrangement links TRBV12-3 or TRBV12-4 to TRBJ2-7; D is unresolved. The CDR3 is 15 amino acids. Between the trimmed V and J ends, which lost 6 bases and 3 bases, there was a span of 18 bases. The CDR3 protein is CASSVFRATFYEQYF. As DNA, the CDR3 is TGTGCCAGCAGCGTCTTCCGGGCAACCTTCTACGAGCAGTACTTC.

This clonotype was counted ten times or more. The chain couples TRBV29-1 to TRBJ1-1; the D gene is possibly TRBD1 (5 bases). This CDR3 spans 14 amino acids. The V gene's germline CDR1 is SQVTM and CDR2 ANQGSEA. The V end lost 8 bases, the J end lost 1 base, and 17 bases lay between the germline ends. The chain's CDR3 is CSSTKGTANTEAFF. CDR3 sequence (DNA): TGCAGCTCGACCAAAGGGACGGCGAACACTGAAGCTTTCTTT.

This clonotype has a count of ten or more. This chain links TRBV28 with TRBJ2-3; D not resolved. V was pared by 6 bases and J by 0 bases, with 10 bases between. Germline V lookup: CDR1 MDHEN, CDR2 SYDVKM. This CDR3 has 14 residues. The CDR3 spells CASRLQQSTDTQYF. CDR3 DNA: TGTGCCAGCAGGCTTCAACAGAGCACAGATACGCAGTATTTT.

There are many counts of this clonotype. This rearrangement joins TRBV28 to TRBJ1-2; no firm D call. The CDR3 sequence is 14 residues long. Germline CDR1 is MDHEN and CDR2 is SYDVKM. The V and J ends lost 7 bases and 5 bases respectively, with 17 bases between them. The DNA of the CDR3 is TGTGCCAGCAACGAGAAGTCGAGGCGGTATGGCTACACCTTC. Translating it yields CASNEKSRRYGYTF.

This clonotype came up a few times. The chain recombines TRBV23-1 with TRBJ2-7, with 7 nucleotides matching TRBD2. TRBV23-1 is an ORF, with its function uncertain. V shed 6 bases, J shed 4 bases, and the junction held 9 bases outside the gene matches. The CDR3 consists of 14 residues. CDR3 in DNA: TGCGCCAGCAGACCATCAAGCGGGAAATACGAGCAGTACTTC. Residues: CASRPSSGKYEQYF.

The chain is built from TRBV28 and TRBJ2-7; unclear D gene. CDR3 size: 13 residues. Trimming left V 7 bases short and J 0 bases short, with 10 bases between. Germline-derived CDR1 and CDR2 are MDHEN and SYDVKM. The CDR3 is CASTWVHSYEQYF. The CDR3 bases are TGTGCCAGCACGTGGGTACACTCCTACGAGCAGTACTTC.

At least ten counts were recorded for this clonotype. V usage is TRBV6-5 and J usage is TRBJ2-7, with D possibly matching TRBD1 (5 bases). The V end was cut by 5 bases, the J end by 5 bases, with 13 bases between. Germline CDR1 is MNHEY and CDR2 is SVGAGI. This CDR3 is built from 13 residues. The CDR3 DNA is TGTGCCAGCAGTCCGACAGCCCCCCACGAGCAGTACTTC. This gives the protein CASSPTAPHEQYF.

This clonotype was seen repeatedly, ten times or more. In DNA form, the CDR3 reads TGTGCCAGCAGCTTAGGCGGTAGCGCCTCCTACGAGCAGTACTTC. Protein: CASSLGGSASYEQYF. The chain has TRBV7-8 and TRBJ2-7, with D possibly matching TRBD2 (5 bases). Looked up from germline, CDR1 is SGHVS and CDR2 is FQNEAQ. V lost 1 base, J lost 0 bases, and 10 bases lay in between. The CDR3 is 15 residues long.

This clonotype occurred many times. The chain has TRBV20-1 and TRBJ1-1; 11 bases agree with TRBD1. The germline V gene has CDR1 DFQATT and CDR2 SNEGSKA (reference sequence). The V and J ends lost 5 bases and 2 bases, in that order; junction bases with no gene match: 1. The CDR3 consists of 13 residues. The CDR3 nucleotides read TGCAGTGCTCGGACAGGGGGCAACACTGAAGCTTTCTTT. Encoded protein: CSARTGGNTEAFF.

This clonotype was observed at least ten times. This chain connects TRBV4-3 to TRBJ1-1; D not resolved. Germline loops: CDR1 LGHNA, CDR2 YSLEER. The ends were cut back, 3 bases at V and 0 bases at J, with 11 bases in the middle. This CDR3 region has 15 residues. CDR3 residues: CASSHRREMNTEAFF. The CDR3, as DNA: TGCGCCAGCAGCCACAGAAGGGAGATGAACACTGAAGCTTTCTTT.

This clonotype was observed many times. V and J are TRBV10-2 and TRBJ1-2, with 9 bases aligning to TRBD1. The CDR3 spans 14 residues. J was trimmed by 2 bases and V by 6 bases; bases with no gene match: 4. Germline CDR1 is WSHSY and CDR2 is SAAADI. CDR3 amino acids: CASSPDRGNYGYTF. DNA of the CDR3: TGCGCCAGCAGCCCCGACAGGGGGAACTATGGCTACACCTTC.

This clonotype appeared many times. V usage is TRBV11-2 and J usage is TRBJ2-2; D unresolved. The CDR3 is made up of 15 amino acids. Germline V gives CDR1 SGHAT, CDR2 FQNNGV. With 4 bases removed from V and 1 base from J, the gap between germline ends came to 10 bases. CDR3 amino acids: CASSSQFGNTGELFF. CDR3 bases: TGTGCCAGCAGCTCGCAGTTCGGGAACACCGGGGAGCTGTTTTTT.

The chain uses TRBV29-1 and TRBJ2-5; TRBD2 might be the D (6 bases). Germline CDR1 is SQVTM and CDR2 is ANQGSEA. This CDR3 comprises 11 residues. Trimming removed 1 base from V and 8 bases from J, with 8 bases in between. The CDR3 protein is CSVEVTSTQYF. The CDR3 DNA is TGCAGCGTTGAAGTGACTAGTACCCAGTACTTC. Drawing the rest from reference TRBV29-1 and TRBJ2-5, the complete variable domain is SAVISQKPSRDICQRGTSLTIQCQVDSQVTMMFWYRQQPGQSLTLIATANQGSEATYESGFVIDKFPISRPNLTFSTLTVSNMSPEDSSIYLCSVEVTSTQYFGPGTRLLVL.